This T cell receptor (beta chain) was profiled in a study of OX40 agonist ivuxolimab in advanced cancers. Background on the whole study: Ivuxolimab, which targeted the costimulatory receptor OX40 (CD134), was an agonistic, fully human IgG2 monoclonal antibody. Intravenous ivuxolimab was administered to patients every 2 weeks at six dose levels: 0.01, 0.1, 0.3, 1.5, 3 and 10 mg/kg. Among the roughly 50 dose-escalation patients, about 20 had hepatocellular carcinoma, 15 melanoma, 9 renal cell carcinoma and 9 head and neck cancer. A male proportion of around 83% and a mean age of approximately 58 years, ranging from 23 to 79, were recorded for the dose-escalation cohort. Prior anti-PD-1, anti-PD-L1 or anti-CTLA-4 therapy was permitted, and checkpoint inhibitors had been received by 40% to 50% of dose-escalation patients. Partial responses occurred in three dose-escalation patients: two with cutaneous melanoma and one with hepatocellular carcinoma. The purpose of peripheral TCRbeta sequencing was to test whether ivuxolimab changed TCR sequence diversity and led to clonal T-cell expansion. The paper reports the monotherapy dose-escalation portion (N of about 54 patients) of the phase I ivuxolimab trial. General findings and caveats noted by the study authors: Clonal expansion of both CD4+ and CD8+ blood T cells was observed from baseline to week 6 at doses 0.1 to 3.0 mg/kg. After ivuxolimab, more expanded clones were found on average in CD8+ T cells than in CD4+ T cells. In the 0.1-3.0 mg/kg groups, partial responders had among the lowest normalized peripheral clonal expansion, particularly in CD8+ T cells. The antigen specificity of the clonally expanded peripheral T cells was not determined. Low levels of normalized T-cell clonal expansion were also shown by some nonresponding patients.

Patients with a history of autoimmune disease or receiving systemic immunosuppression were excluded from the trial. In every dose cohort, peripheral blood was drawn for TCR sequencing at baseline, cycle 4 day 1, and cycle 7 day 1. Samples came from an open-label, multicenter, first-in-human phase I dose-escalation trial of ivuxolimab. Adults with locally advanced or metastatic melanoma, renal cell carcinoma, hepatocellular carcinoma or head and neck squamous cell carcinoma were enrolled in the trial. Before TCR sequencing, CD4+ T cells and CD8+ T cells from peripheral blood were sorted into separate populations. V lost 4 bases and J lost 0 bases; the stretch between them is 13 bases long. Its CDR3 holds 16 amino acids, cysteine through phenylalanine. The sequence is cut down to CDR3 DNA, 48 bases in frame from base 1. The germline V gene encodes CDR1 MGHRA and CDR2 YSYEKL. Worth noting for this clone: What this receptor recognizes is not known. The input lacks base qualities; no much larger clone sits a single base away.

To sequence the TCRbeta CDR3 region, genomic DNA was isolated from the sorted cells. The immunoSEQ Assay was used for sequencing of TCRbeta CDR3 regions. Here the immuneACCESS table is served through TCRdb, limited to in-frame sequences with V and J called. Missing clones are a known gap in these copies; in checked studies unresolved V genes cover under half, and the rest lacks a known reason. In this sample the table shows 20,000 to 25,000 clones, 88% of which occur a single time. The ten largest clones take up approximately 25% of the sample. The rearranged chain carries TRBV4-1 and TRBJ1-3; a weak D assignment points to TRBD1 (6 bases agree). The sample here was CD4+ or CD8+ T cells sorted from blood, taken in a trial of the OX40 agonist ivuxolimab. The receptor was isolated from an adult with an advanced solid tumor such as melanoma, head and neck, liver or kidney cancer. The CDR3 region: CASSPHRELSGNTIYF. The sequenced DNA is TGCGCCAGCAGCCCGCACAGGGAACTCTCTGGAAACACCATATATTTT.